The next 9 T cell receptor beta chains were all read from a single sample in a study of T cell repertoires in aging, cancer and after chemotherapy. The template was genomic DNA from peripheral blood, not RNA. Rearranged V-D-J TRB sequences were amplified with a mixed TRB-A/B primer pool. Via MiXCR, TCRdb re-called the multiplex PCR reads, giving one row per CDR3 protein. The repertoire holds about 12,000 distinct CDR3 sequences, with about 31% as singletons. The sequencing sample was made of blood. These receptors originate from a human donor in good health. The donor label of this sample is uncertain.

The table lists this clonotype with a few counts. The V call is TRBV12-3 or TRBV12-4, the J call TRBJ2-4, with 9 bases aligning to TRBD2. The J segment lost 5 bases and the V segment lost 1 base, leaving 3 bases of the junction unmatched. The CDR3 has 15 residues. DNA of the CDR3: TGTGCCAGCAGTTTAGGGCTAGCGGGGCAAAACATTCAGTACTTC. Translated, it gives CASSLGLAGQNIQYF.

This clonotype rates as medium-sized. The V call is TRBV29-1, the J call TRBJ1-2, with TRBD1 identical over 8 bases. This CDR3 region has 13 residues. Germline loops: CDR1 SQVTM, CDR2 ANQGSEA. Trimming took 4 bases from V and 8 from J; bases not matched to a gene: 9. The CDR3 nucleotides are TGCAGCGTTGGAGGACAGGGACGATGGGGCTACACCTTC. This gives the protein CSVGGQGRWGYTF.

This chain connects TRBV12-3 or TRBV12-4 to TRBJ2-4; D gene unclear. The CDR3 consists of 14 residues. The V end was cut by 5 bases, the J end by 0 bases, with 8 bases between. For the CDR3, the DNA is TGTGCCAGCAGTATCGAGCTAGCCAAAAACATTCAGTACTTC. Protein: CASSIELAKNIQYF.

The chain employs TRBV5-6 and TRBJ1-3; D gene unclear. Deletions cut 3 bases from V and 2 bases from J, with 9 bases between. There are 14 residues in the CDR3. Germline V gives CDR1 SGHDT, CDR2 YYEEEE. The DNA for the CDR3 is TGTGCCAGCAGCTGGAACATGGCTGGAAACACCATATATTTT. Its protein is CASSWNMAGNTIYF.

The chain is built from TRBV15 and TRBJ2-7; either TRBD1 or TRBD2 may supply D (5 bases each). Germline CDR1 reads LNHNV; CDR2 reads YYDKDF (reference sequence). CDR3 length: 16 residues. V lost 0 bases to trimming and J lost 0 bases, with 12 bases between them. CDR3 in amino acids: CATSRDLTRGSYEQYF. CDR3 coding DNA: TGTGCCACCAGCAGAGATCTTACGAGGGGCTCCTACGAGCAGTACTTC.

The V call is TRBV12-3 or TRBV12-4, the J call TRBJ1-2; D might be TRBD1 (5 bases). The V gene lost 3 bases and the J gene lost 6 bases, with 11 bases spanning the gap. The CDR3 has 13 residues. Here the CDR3 DNA reads TGTGCCAGCAGTTTTTCGCTGGGACATGGCTACACCTTC. It translates to CASSFSLGHGYTF.

Sample share makes this clonotype medium-sized. V gene TRBV29-1 combines with J gene TRBJ1-2; D might be TRBD1 (5 bases). Between the trimmed V and J ends, which lost 7 bases and 8 bases, there was a span of 8 bases. The V gene's germline CDR1 is SQVTM and CDR2 ANQGSEA. The CDR3 spans 9 residues. This CDR3 reads CSAGDGYTF. In DNA, the CDR3 is TGCAGCGCCGGGGACGGCTACACCTTC.

By proportion, this clonotype is medium-sized. CDR3 protein: CSVEGDWGTF. The CDR3 nucleotides read TGCAGCGTTGAAGGGGACTGGGGCACCTTC. This rearrangement joins TRBV29-1 to TRBJ1-2; maybe TRBD1 (5 bases). Trimming pared 1 base from V and 13 bases from J, leaving 10 bases between. Germline V gives CDR1 SQVTM, CDR2 ANQGSEA. There are 10 residues in the CDR3.

This clonotype is deemed medium-sized. The chain carries TRBV6-5 and TRBJ2-7, with D tentatively TRBD2 (6 bases). V shed 5 bases and J shed 7 bases, with 15 bases lying between them. This CDR3 has 13 amino acids. Germline assignment: CDR1 MNHEY and CDR2 SVGAGI. CDR3 nucleotides: TGTGCCAGCAGTGCCGGGACTCTAGGGGAGCAGTACTTC. This gives the protein CASSAGTLGEQYF.